The 20 T cell receptor beta chains listed next were all sequenced from one sample in a study of T cell changes during pregnancy in multiple sclerosis. Repertoires were generated with immunoSEQ multiplex PCR, while TCRdb's copy carries only in-frame clones and drops some. Counted here are 40,000 to 45,000 clones, roughly 91% occurring once; the ten biggest clones make up roughly 0.67%. Sample: CD4+ T cells from peripheral blood mononuclear cells, taken in the third trimester of pregnancy. These receptors came from a female donor with multiple sclerosis, enrolled in a pregnancy study.

This chain links TRBV4-3 with TRBJ2-3, with 9 bases that match TRBD2. V was pared by 4 bases and J by 4 bases, with 3 bases of the junction left unmatched. Per germline, CDR1 LGHNA and CDR2 YSLEER. CDR3 length: 14 residues. The CDR3 coding sequence is TGCGCCAGCAGCCCGCGGGGGGGCGCAGATACGCAGTATTTT. This encodes CASSPRGGADTQYF.

The chain uses TRBV6-4 and TRBJ2-1, with 11 positions matching TRBD2. The germline V gene has CDR1 MRHNA and CDR2 SNTAGT. The CDR3 runs 15 residues. With 0 bases clipped from V and 6 bases from J, the junction kept 1 base outside the gene matches. This CDR3 is CASSDSSGGANEQFF. CDR3 nucleotides: TGTGCCAGCAGTGACTCTAGCGGGGGGGCCAATGAGCAGTTCTTC.

V gene TRBV28 combines with J gene TRBJ2-3; tentatively, D is TRBD2 (5 bases). CDR3 length equals 15 residues. V was clipped by 7 bases and J by 0 bases, with 14 bases between them. Germline V lookup: CDR1 MDHEN, CDR2 SYDVKM. CDR3 region: CASTPRGISTDTQYF. The CDR3 coding sequence is TGTGCCAGCACCCCCAGAGGGATTAGCACAGATACGCAGTATTTT.

V gene TRBV5-1 combines with J gene TRBJ1-1; D call uncertain. CDR1 and CDR2 from the germline V gene are SGHRS and YFSETQ. The CDR3 runs to 14 residues. Trimming took off 0 bases at V and 4 bases at J, with 10 bases between the two ends. This CDR3 reads CASSLVVEGTEAFF. As DNA, the CDR3 is TGCGCCAGCAGCTTGGTTGTGGAGGGCACTGAAGCTTTCTTT.

V usage is TRBV2 and J usage is TRBJ1-5; D is possibly TRBD1 (6 bases). Between the trimmed V and J ends, which lost 5 bases and 9 bases, there was a span of 20 bases. Germline assignment: CDR1 SNHLY and CDR2 FYNNEI. The CDR3 length is 15 residues. CDR3 coding DNA: TGTGCCAGCAGTCTGGGGCTCAGGGGCCACGGGCCCCAGCATTTT. Translating it yields CASSLGLRGHGPQHF. The full variable domain, its missing parts supplied by reference TRBV2 and TRBJ1-5, is EPEVTQTPSHQVTQMGQEVILRCVPISNHLYFYWYRQILGQKVEFLVSFYNNEISEKSEIFDDQFSVERPDGSNFTLKIRSTKLEDSAMYFCASSLGLRGHGPQHFGDGTRLSIL.

V usage is TRBV18 and J usage is TRBJ2-5; D not certain. Germline CDR1 reads KGHSH; CDR2 reads LQKENI. V lost 3 bases, J lost 2 bases, and 10 bases lay in between. The CDR3 covers 14 residues. The DNA of the CDR3 is TGTGCCAGCTCACCCTGGAGAGAGCAAGAGACCCAGTACTTC. Translation gives CASSPWREQETQYF. The full variable domain, completed using reference TRBV18 and TRBJ2-5, is NAGVMQNPRHLVRRRGQEARLRCSPMKGHSHVYWYRQLPEEGLKFMVYLQKENIIDESGMPKERFSAEFPKEGPSILRIQQVVRGDSAAYFCASSPWREQETQYFGPGTRLLVL.

The V and J genes are TRBV7-9 and TRBJ2-7; 9 bases map to TRBD2. Germline loops: CDR1 SEHNR, CDR2 FQNEAQ (reference sequence). Germline trimming cut 5 bases from V and 3 bases from J; bases unmatched to any gene: 14. The length of the CDR3 is 17 residues. In DNA, the CDR3 is TGTGCCAGCAGCCCACCCGGGCTAGCGGGAAGGATCTACGAGCAGTACTTC. Its translation is CASSPPGLAGRIYEQYF. Full variable domain (remainder filled in from reference TRBV7-9 and TRBJ2-7): DTGVSQNPRHKITKRGQNVTFRCDPISEHNRLYWYRQTLGQGPEFLTYFQNEAQLEKSRLLSDRFSAERPKGSFSTLEIQRTEQGDSAMYLCASSPPGLAGRIYEQYFGPGTRLTVT.

The chain has TRBV12-5 and TRBJ2-7; D not resolved. Germline-derived CDR1 and CDR2 are LGHNT and FRNRAP. The CDR3 is made up of 13 amino acids. V lost 8 bases and J 4 bases, leaving 15 bases between the germline ends. CDR3 region: CASTYRLLYEQYF. The CDR3 DNA sequence: TGTGCTAGTACCTATCGCCTTCTGTACGAGCAGTACTTC.

The gene calls are TRBV5-5 and TRBJ2-5, with a tentative D call TRBD2 (6 bases). This CDR3 region has 16 residues. V was cut by 4 bases and J by 4 bases, with 20 bases left in between. Germline V gene sequence: CDR1 SGHKS, CDR2 YYEKEE (reference sequence). CDR3 region: CASSPTVREVRETQYF. DNA of the CDR3: TGTGCCAGCAGCCCGACAGTCAGGGAGGTCCGAGAGACCCAGTACTTC.

The genes are TRBV7-9 and TRBJ1-1, with 7 positions matching TRBD1. This CDR3 has 12 residues. CDR1 and CDR2 (germline): SEHNR, FQNEAQ (reference sequence). Trimming at V came to 2 bases and at J to 11 bases, leaving 5 bases not matched to a gene. CDR3 bases: TGTGCCAGCAGCTTAATAGGGGGCGAGGCTTTCTTT. This sequence encodes CASSLIGGEAFF.

The rearrangement uses TRBV10-1 and TRBJ2-5; D perhaps matches TRBD1 (6 bases). The germline CDR1 and CDR2 sequences are WNHNN and SYGVQD (reference sequence). This CDR3 contains 13 residues. The germline V and J ends were trimmed by 1 base and 5 bases, with 8 bases remaining between them. The CDR3 nucleotides read TGCGCCAGCAGTGAGTACAGGGTGGAGACCCAGTACTTC. Translating gives CASSEYRVETQYF.

The V call is TRBV7-3, the J call TRBJ2-1; D gene ambiguous. The V end was cut by 10 bases, the J end by 4 bases, with 14 bases between. The CDR3 consists of 13 residues. Germline loops: CDR1 SGHTA, CDR2 FQGTGA. CDR3 amino acids: CATFSPRYNEQFF. CDR3 DNA: TGTGCCACCTTCTCCCCCAGGTACAATGAGCAGTTCTTC.

The chain joins TRBV7-8 to TRBJ1-5; possible D gene TRBD1, 6 bases. V gave up 3 bases and J gave up 1 base, with 13 bases separating them. Germline values: CDR1 SGHVS, CDR2 FQNEAQ. The CDR3 covers 16 residues. The CDR3 region has the DNA TGTGCCAGCAGCTTCGGGGGGGCACGGAGCAATCAGCCCCAGCATTTT. This codes for CASSFGGARSNQPQHF.

V and J are TRBV6-5 and TRBJ1-2, with D possibly TRBD1 on 5 matching bases. Germline V lookup: CDR1 MNHEY, CDR2 SVGAGI. CDR3 length: 14 amino acids. Between the trimmed V and J ends, which lost 7 bases and 2 bases, there was a span of 14 bases. The DNA of the CDR3 is TGTGCCAGCAAGCTGGGGCGGGACAACTATGGCTACACCTTC. It encodes CASKLGRDNYGYTF.

V gene TRBV25-1 combines with J gene TRBJ2-7, with 7 positions matching TRBD1. The CDR3 loop spans 15 amino acids. CDR1 and CDR2 (germline): MGHDK, SYGVNS. J was trimmed by 2 bases and V by 3 bases; bases with no gene match: 7. CDR3: CASSDHRGRPYEQYF. The DNA for the CDR3 is TGTGCCAGCAGTGACCACAGGGGCCGGCCCTACGAGCAGTACTTC.

The gene calls are TRBV10-3 and TRBJ2-7; D not resolved. This CDR3 contains 14 residues. Trimming removed 9 bases at V and 5 bases at J, with 20 bases between. CDR1 is ENHRY, CDR2 SYGVKD, per germline. The CDR3 DNA sequence: TGTGCCATAGGTCAGGCACGATTGAACCACGAGCAGTACTTC. Its translation: CAIGQARLNHEQYF.

The chain links TRBV4-2 to TRBJ2-1; TRBD2 matches 12 bases. The CDR3 contains 17 residues. The V segment lost 0 bases and the J segment 6 bases; nucleotides outside the gene matches: 6. Germline assignment: CDR1 LGHNA and CDR2 YNFKEQ. The CDR3 DNA sequence: TGTGCCAGCAGCCAAGATCCGTCGACTAGCGGGGGCAATGAGCAGTTCTTC. This translates into CASSQDPSTSGGNEQFF.

This chain joins TRBV4-1 and TRBJ2-3, with D perhaps matching TRBD2 (6 bases). Deletions cut 1 base from V and 6 bases from J, with 17 bases between. The CDR3 runs 16 residues. In germline, CDR1 is MGHRA, CDR2 YSYEKL. CDR3: CASSQGTTGVLDTQYF. CDR3 nucleotide sequence: TGCGCCAGCAGCCAAGGGACTACGGGGGTGCTCGATACGCAGTATTTT.

The chain employs TRBV5-1 and TRBJ2-7; D possibly corresponds to TRBD2 (5 bases). CDR1 and CDR2 (germline): SGHRS, YFSETQ. The length of the CDR3 is 15 residues. V was pared by 6 bases and J by 3 bases, with 19 bases between. In DNA, the CDR3 is TGCGCCAGCAAGTTCTCCTGGCAGGACTTCTACGAGCAGTACTTC. Translating gives CASKFSWQDFYEQYF.

This chain links TRBV9 with TRBJ2-5; maybe TRBD2 (6 bases). The CDR3 runs to 15 residues. Per germline, CDR1 SGDLS and CDR2 YYNGEE. V was trimmed by 3 bases and J by 0 bases, leaving 12 bases between them. CDR3 amino acids: CASSGGRRDQETQYF. CDR3 DNA: TGTGCCAGCAGCGGCGGGCGGAGGGACCAAGAGACCCAGTACTTC.